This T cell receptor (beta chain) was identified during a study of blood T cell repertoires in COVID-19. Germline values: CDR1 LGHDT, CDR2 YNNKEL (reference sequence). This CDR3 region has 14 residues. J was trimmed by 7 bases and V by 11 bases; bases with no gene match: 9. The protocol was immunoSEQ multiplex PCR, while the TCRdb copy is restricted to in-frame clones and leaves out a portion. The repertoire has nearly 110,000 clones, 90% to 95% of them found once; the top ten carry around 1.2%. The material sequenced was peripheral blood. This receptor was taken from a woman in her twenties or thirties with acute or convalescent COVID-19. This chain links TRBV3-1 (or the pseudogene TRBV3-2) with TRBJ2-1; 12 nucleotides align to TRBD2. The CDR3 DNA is TGTGCCGCCGGGAGGACTAGCGGGAAGAATGAGCAGTTCTTC. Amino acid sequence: CAAGRTSGKNEQFF.